This T cell receptor beta chain was identified during a study of T cell responses to AZD1222 COVID-19 vaccine. The study's findings and limits: Two AZD1222 administrations were followed by greater Spike-specific TCR breadth and depth.

Sequenced by immunoSEQ multiplex PCR; TCRdb stores in-frame clones only, minus some. The table shows roughly 80,000 clones, with roughly 88% occurring only once. This clone was observed a few times. Antigen specificity is unknown. In germline, CDR1 is SGHNT, CDR2 YENEEA. The CDR3 totals 15 residues. With 0 bases clipped from V and 5 bases from J, the junction kept 4 bases outside the gene matches. The receptor was isolated from an adult in good health. The chain links TRBV11-3 to TRBJ1-1, with 9 bases that match TRBD1. The specimen comprised peripheral blood, sampled on day 0 of MenACWY control vaccination. The CDR3 nucleotides read TGTGCCAGCAGCTTAGAGACAGGGGGGAGAACTGAAGCTTTCTTT. This gives the protein CASSLETGGRTEAFF.